Listed below are T cell receptor beta chains from one sample, sequenced in a study of T cells after yellow fever vaccination. TCRdb passed the 5' RACE reads through MiXCR, listing each CDR3 protein once. The sample contains approximately 600,000 distinct CDR3 sequences, 12% of which appear only once. The material sequenced was PBMCs, taken on the day of the yellow fever booster vaccination. The receptors shown here come from a man aged 25-45 years who received the YFV17D yellow fever vaccine. CDR3s include the opening cysteine and the closing phenylalanine or tryptophan. The order of the fields is J gene, V gene, D gene, clone size, CDR3 protein, CDR3 DNA. D genes are given only for firm matches. Expanded clones get a size class; other rows say once, few or many, or leave the size out.

TRBJ2-7,TRBV6-2/TRBV6-3,TRBD1,.,CASSYKLTGQVAYEQYF,TGTGCCAGCAGTTATAAACTTACGGGACAGGTCGCCTACGAGCAGTACTTC
TRBJ2-1,TRBV9,TRBD2,few,CASSVRAGGRYNEQFF,TGTGCCAGCAGCGTGAGAGCGGGAGGGCGTTACAATGAGCAGTTCTTC
TRBJ2-3,TRBV7-6,TRBD1,.,CALTSGQGATDTQYF,TGTGCCTTAACTTCAGGACAGGGGGCCACAGATACGCAGTATTTT
TRBJ1-4,TRBV5-4,.,.,CASSLGTKAAANEKLFF,TGTGCCAGCAGCTTGGGGACGAAAGCCGCTGCTAATGAAAAACTGTTTTTT
TRBJ2-5,TRBV4-2,TRBD2,many,CASSQEAGGSFLETQYF,TGTGCCAGCAGCCAAGAAGCGGGAGGGTCCTTTTTGGAGACCCAGTACTTC
TRBJ2-7,TRBV5-6,.,.,CASSLDGGEEQYF,TGTGCCAGCAGCTTGGATGGGGGCGAGGAGCAGTACTTC
TRBJ2-7,TRBV20-1,TRBD2,.,CSAREPSGSPSYEQYF,TGCAGTGCTAGAGAACCTAGCGGGAGCCCGTCCTACGAGCAGTACTTC
TRBJ2-7,TRBV15,.,.,CATSLIYEQYF,TGTGCCACCAGCCTCATCTACGAGCAGTACTTC
TRBJ2-3,TRBV15,.,many,CATSRGAVAYLTDTQYF,TGTGCCACCAGCAGAGGAGCCGTAGCGTACCTCACAGATACGCAGTATTTT
TRBJ2-5,TRBV19,.,.,CASSNGAGVIETQYF,TGTGCCAGTAGTAACGGCGCTGGAGTGATAGAGACCCAGTACTTC
TRBJ2-3,TRBV14,TRBD2,.,CASSQLAENTDTQYF,TGTGCCAGCAGCCAACTAGCGGAAAACACAGATACGCAGTATTTT
TRBJ2-7,TRBV7-2,TRBD1,few,CASSGLTGRYEQYF,TGTGCCAGCAGCGGACTGACAGGGCGGTACGAGCAGTACTTC
TRBJ2-7,TRBV7-2,.,few,CASSLQTASPRSDF,TGTGCCAGCAGCTTACAGACGGCTTCCCCCCGGTCGGACTTC
TRBJ2-5,TRBV7-7,TRBD2,.,CASSLIAGGLETQYF,TGTGCTAGCAGCTTAATAGCGGGAGGTTTGGAGACCCAGTACTTC
TRBJ2-5,TRBV7-3,.,few,CASSSTFGETQYF,TGTGCCAGCAGCTCGACATTTGGGGAGACCCAGTACTTC
TRBJ2-5,TRBV12-3/TRBV12-4,.,.,CASSTLRQETQYF,TGTGCCAGCAGTACGCTTAGACAGGAGACCCAGTACTTC
TRBJ2-4,TRBV12-3/TRBV12-4,.,few,CASSLERTGKNIQYF,TGTGCCAGCAGCTTAGAAAGAACAGGGAAAAACATTCAGTACTTC
TRBJ2-3,TRBV20-1,.,few,CSAPTMTDTQYF,TGCAGTGCTCCGACAATGACAGATACGCAGTATTTT
TRBJ2-7,TRBV29-1,.,many,CSVVQFQAHEQYF,TGCAGCGTTGTACAGTTTCAAGCCCACGAGCAGTACTTC